This T cell receptor beta chain was observed in a study of T cell responses to AZD1222 COVID-19 vaccine (dated by TCRdb to about 2021). Broadly, across the study: TCR sequencing was performed for about 240 trial participants, of whom approximately 200 were given two doses of AZD1222 and around 25 were given two doses of MenACWY control vaccine. Trial participants were enrolled by age into subgroups of 18-55, 56-69 and 70-plus years, and around 150, 28 and 57 TCR-sequenced participants, respectively, were included in these subgroups. Points the paper makes about the study in general: Nearly half of unique spike-specific TCRs reportedly recognized epitopes outside regions mutated in the B.1.351 and B.1.1.7 variants. The vaccine-associated CD4 TCRs covered the entire spike protein, and the dominant responses fell in regions 160-218 and 743-854. In the small 56-69-year group, the increase in depth fell short of significance, most likely because of low power. Because no day 14 peak-response samples were available, repertoires were characterized only after the peak T cell response. Conclusions about previously exposed vaccinees are limited because only six or seven AZD1222 recipients were SARS-CoV-2 seropositive at baseline. After two AZD1222 doses, spike-specific TCR breadth and depth were significantly higher than at day 0 and than in MenACWY recipients. Participants were mostly white British and included more females than males, and it was suggested by the authors that clonal diversity may have been underestimated.

Turning to this clone: Its antigen specificity is not known. Within one base of it there is no much larger clone, and no base qualities were kept.

The CDR3 regions of human TCRbeta chains were subjected to immunosequencing. In the original analysis: TCRs in the repertoires were matched against a reference library of SARS-CoV-2-specific TCRs that had been generated with the MIRA antigen-specificity platform. Breadth was defined as the fraction of unique TCRs that were SARS-CoV-2-associated. Depth was defined as the fraction of total T cells that were SARS-CoV-2-associated. Using the MIRA data, every spike-specific TCR was mapped to the spike region that the TCR reacted to and assigned to either a CD4 or a CD8 class. Log10-transformed breadth and depth values were compared by one-way ANOVA with Sidak's multiple comparisons tests. Sourced from immuneACCESS, this table was stored by TCRdb with only in-frame sequences that have V and J called. A share of the clones is absent; for the studies checked, an unresolved V gene accounts for under half, and the remainder has no known explanation. The DNA gave D and trimming, while V, J and clone size come from that table. This sample gives roughly 120,000 clones in total; roughly 85% of them show up just once. The top ten constitute approximately 19% of the sample.

The germline V gene (reference sequence) gives CDR1 as SEHNR and CDR2 as FQNEAQ. From its cysteine to its phenylalanine, the CDR3 spans 15 amino acids. Only the CDR3 DNA stays, 45 bases, in frame from base 1. At the junction V is shortened by 1 base and J by 4 bases; bases outside the gene matches: 7. What this sample's time point label stands for: baseline before first vaccination. In light of the paper, this sample's treatment or condition label describes: meningococcal conjugate vaccine given as trial control. Samples from vaccinated people were obtained from the UK trials COV001 and COV002, which included a single-blind randomized controlled phase 2/3 trial of AZD1222 (ChAdOx1 nCoV-19) in healthy adults. For TCRbeta chain sequencing, PBMC samples from trial participants were taken at day 0 and at day 28 after the second dose.

This receptor was identified in an adult in good health. Rearrangement joined TRBV7-9 to TRBJ2-7, with 7 bases aligning to TRBD2. The material was peripheral blood, obtained on day 0 of MenACWY control vaccination. The CDR3 in this case is CASSLEGGPLYEQYF. Here is the DNA: TGTGCCAGCAGCTTAGAGGGAGGGCCATTGTACGAGCAGTACTTC.